What follows are 26 T cell receptor beta chains derived from one specimen sequenced in a study of low-dose radiotherapy and immunotherapy resistance in tumors. Time point of the sample: after trial treatment. As to treatment: LDRT plus nivolumab, ipilimumab, low-dose cyclophosphamide and aspirin (RACIN trial). Alpha and beta chains were covered, as first-strand cDNA relied on TRAV- and TRBV-specific primers. It was with a constant-region primer and a V-primer adapter that TCRs were amplified over 20 PCR cycles. TCRdb fed the reads into MiXCR, producing one record per CDR3 protein. The data show tens of thousands of distinct CDR3 sequences, less than 20% seen once. The starting material was PBMCs, obtained after low-dose radiotherapy plus immunotherapy. All receptors derive from a male donor with prostate cancer.

This clonotype has ten or more counts. DNA for the CDR3: TGTGCCACCAGCAGAGATATCGGCATACTCGATGAGCAGTTCTTC. Translation: CATSRDIGILDEQFF. V is TRBV15 and J is TRBJ2-1; D is ambiguous. This CDR3 has 15 amino acids. The V end lost 0 bases, the J end lost 8 bases, and 14 bases lay between the germline ends. CDR1 LNHNV and CDR2 YYDKDF come from the germline V gene (reference sequence).

This clonotype came up many times. This chain joins TRBV20-1 and TRBJ2-7; D ambiguous. There are 13 residues in the CDR3. CDR1 DFQATT and CDR2 SNEGSKA come from the germline V gene (reference sequence). Between the trimmed V and J ends, which lost 6 bases and 0 bases, there was a span of 12 bases. CDR3 sequence (DNA): TGCAGTGCCATCCAGCACGGCTCCTACGAGCAGTACTTC. This gives the protein CSAIQHGSYEQYF.

Comment on this clonotype: It may be a read error: a sequence one base away is much more abundant. The gene calls are TRBV28 and TRBJ2-7; 9 bases match TRBD2. Germline V gene lookup returns CDR1 MDHEN and CDR2 SYDVKM. The CDR3 extends over 14 amino acids. The CDR3 DNA follows: TGTGCCAGCAGCTTAACTAGCGGGTACTACGAGCTGTACTTC. This codes for CASSLTSGYYELYF.

This clonotype was counted only a few times. The chain links TRBV2 to TRBJ2-1, with 7 positions matching TRBD2. V lost 6 bases to trimming and J lost 9 bases; unmatched junction nucleotides: 17. Germline CDR1 and CDR2: SNHLY and FYNNEI. There are 16 residues in the CDR3. CDR3 DNA sequence: TGTGCCAGCAGACAAGAACGGGCGGGAGTAATTGGTGAGCAGTTCTTC. This sequence encodes CASRQERAGVIGEQFF. Full variable domain (outside the CDR3, taken from reference TRBV2 and TRBJ2-1): EPEVTQTPSHQVTQMGQEVILRCVPISNHLYFYWYRQILGQKVEFLVSFYNNEISEKSEIFDDQFSVERPDGSNFTLKIRSTKLEDSAMYFCASRQERAGVIGEQFFGPGTRLTVL.

This clonotype was detected many times. The J gene is TRBJ1-5, the V gene TRBV10-3; no clear D gene. The V gene lost 5 bases and the J gene lost 4 bases, with 12 bases spanning the gap. Germline-derived CDR1 and CDR2 are ENHRY and SYGVKD. CDR3 size: 14 residues. CDR3 in amino acids: CAISSEGINQPQHF. The CDR3 bases are TGTGCCATCAGTTCAGAGGGAATTAATCAGCCCCAGCATTTT.

The rearrangement uses TRBV28 and TRBJ1-6; D is undetermined. Trimming stripped 6 bases from V and 6 bases from J, with 12 bases between. CDR3 size: 14 residues. The germline V gene has CDR1 MDHEN and CDR2 SYDVKM. This CDR3 reads CASSTETLNSPLHF. CDR3 DNA sequence: TGTGCCAGCAGCACGGAGACCCTTAATTCACCCCTCCACTTT. Filled out from reference TRBV28 and TRBJ1-6, the complete variable domain reads DVKVTQSSRYLVKRTGEKVFLECVQDMDHENMFWYRQDPGLGLRLIYFSYDVKMKEKGDIPEGYSVSREKKERFSLILESASTNQTSMYLCASSTETLNSPLHFGNGTRLTVT.

This clonotype was counted at least ten times. The genes are TRBV27 and TRBJ2-7; no clear D gene. The ends were cut back, 4 bases at V and 4 bases at J, with 11 bases in the middle. The CDR3 is 13 residues long. Germline CDR1 is MNHEY and CDR2 is SMNVEV (reference sequence). In DNA form, the CDR3 reads TGTGCCAGCAGTTCCCCCACATCATACGAGCAGTACTTC. It codes for CASSSPTSYEQYF.

The CDR3 sequence: CSVGDQGAMSQPQHF. CDR3 in DNA: TGCAGCGTTGGGGATCAAGGGGCAATGTCGCAGCCCCAGCATTTT. The gene calls are TRBV29-1 and TRBJ1-5; the D gene is possibly TRBD1 (5 bases). Between the trimmed V and J ends, which lost 4 bases and 7 bases, there was a span of 20 bases. This CDR3 is built from 15 residues. Germline V gives CDR1 SQVTM, CDR2 ANQGSEA.

This clonotype was detected ten times or more. CDR3 amino acids: CASSSNSVSYEQYF. In nucleotides, the CDR3 is TGTGCCAGCAGTTCGAACAGTGTCTCCTACGAGCAGTACTTC. The chain links TRBV6-2 or TRBV6-3 to TRBJ2-7; D not resolved. The CDR3 length is 14 residues. Trimming left V 4 bases short and J 0 bases short, with 10 bases between. From germline, CDR1 is MNHEY and CDR2 SVGEGT.

This clonotype was detected a few times. The J gene is TRBJ1-5, the V gene TRBV4-1; unclear D gene. V shed 1 base and J shed 4 bases, with 11 bases lying between them. CDR1 and CDR2 (germline): MGHRA, YSYEKL. The CDR3 has 15 residues. CDR3 residues: CASSQVTATNQPQHF. The CDR3 coding sequence is TGCGCCAGCAGCCAAGTTACAGCTACTAATCAGCCCCAGCATTTT.

This clonotype was counted ten times or more. The chain links TRBV7-2 to TRBJ2-7, with TRBD1 identical over 7 bases. This CDR3 contains 14 residues. J lost 6 bases, V lost 5 bases, and 10 bases had no gene match. Germline V gene lookup returns CDR1 SGHTA and CDR2 FQGNSA. The CDR3 sequence is CASSPRQGFGEQYF. The CDR3 nucleotides read TGTGCCAGCAGCCCTAGACAGGGTTTCGGCGAGCAGTACTTC.

For this clonotype: A read error may be the cause here, since a much bigger clone is one base away. This chain connects TRBV19 to TRBJ2-6, with D tentatively TRBD1 or TRBD2 (6 bases each). This CDR3 contains 18 residues. Germline V gives CDR1 LNHDA, CDR2 SQIVND (reference sequence). CDR3 loop: CGSSLWGAGSSGANVLTF. The CDR3 nucleotides read TGTGGCAGTAGTCTCTGGGGGGCAGGGAGCTCTGGGGCCAACGTCCTGACTTTC. The entire variable domain, with the rest obtained from reference TRBV19 and TRBJ2-6, is as follows: DGGITQSPKYLFRKEGQNVTLSCEQNLNHDAMYWYRQDPGQGLRLIYYSQIVNDFQKGDIAEGYSVSREKKESFPLTVTSAQKNPTAFYLCGSSLWGAGSSGANVLTFGAGSRLTVL.

This clonotype has at least ten counts. The genes are TRBV28 and TRBJ1-1; no firm D call. The CDR3 consists of 10 residues. Germline CDR1 is MDHEN and CDR2 is SYDVKM. Trimming shortened V by 8 bases and J by 7 bases, and 8 bases separated the two germline ends. The CDR3 DNA reads TGTGCCAGCGGGCGGTTTGAAGCTTTCTTT. It specifies CASGRFEAFF.

This clonotype came up many times. This chain links TRBV20-1 with TRBJ2-7, with 13 bases fitting TRBD2. CDR1 is DFQATT, CDR2 SNEGSKA, per germline (reference sequence). The CDR3 loop spans 14 amino acids. Trimming cost V 6 bases and J 3 bases; bases outside gene matches: 5. The DNA for the CDR3 is TGCAGTGCCGGTGGGACTAGCGGGATCTACGAGCAGTACTTC. The encoded protein is CSAGGTSGIYEQYF.

Turning to this clonotype: A far larger clone is one nucleotide away, so this likely arose from a read error. The chain uses TRBV30 and TRBJ2-7; D unresolved. The germline V and J ends were trimmed by 2 bases and 4 bases, with 9 bases remaining between them. This CDR3 has 12 residues. Germline assignment: CDR1 GTSNPN and CDR2 SVGIG (reference sequence). CDR3 region: CAWSLKGYEQYF. CDR3 nucleotides: TGTGCCTGGAGTTTAAAGGGATACGAGCAGTACTTC. Combining the CDR3 with reference TRBV30 and TRBJ2-7 gives the whole variable domain SQTIHQWPATLVQPVGSPLSLECTVEGTSNPNLYWYRQAAGRGLQLLFYSVGIGQISSEVPQNLSASRPQDRQFILSSKKLLLSDSGFYLCAWSLKGYEQYFGPGTRLTVT.

Worth noting for this clonotype: A far larger clone is a single base away, which makes a read error likely. V gene TRBV6-1 combines with J gene TRBJ1-5; a possible D gene is TRBD1 (5 bases). The CDR3 spans 13 residues. CDR1 is MNHNS, CDR2 SASEGT, per germline. Between the trimmed V and J ends, which lost 6 bases and 4 bases, there was a span of 10 bases. In DNA, the CDR3 is TGTGCCAGCAGAAGGACAACAAATCAGCCCCAGCATTTT. This encodes CASRRTTNQPQHF.

Details on this clonotype: The likely explanation is a read error, given a far larger clone one base away. This chain links TRBV28 with TRBJ2-5; TRBD2 might be the D (7 bases). The CDR3 contains 16 residues. Germline V gene sequence: CDR1 MDHEN, CDR2 SYDVKM. The V gene lost 4 bases and the J gene lost 11 bases, with 26 bases spanning the gap. The CDR3 DNA reads TGTGCCAGCAGTTCCGGGTCGGGGGGCTTTAGGAATGAGCAGTACTTC. Its protein product is CASSSGSGGFRNEQYF.

This clonotype was seen repeatedly, ten times or more. The V and J genes are TRBV9 and TRBJ2-7; D unclear. The V gene lost 3 bases and the J gene lost 3 bases, with 7 bases spanning the gap. Germline CDR1 is SGDLS and CDR2 is YYNGEE. The CDR3 extends over 12 amino acids. This chain's CDR3 is CASSATDYEQYF. DNA of the CDR3: TGTGCCAGCAGCGCCACAGACTACGAGCAGTACTTC.

This chain uses TRBV2 with TRBJ1-1; TRBD1 matches at 9 bases. Germline V gene data show CDR1 as SNHLY and CDR2 as FYNNEI. The CDR3 covers 14 residues. V was clipped by 5 bases and J by 4 bases; unmatched bases: 5. CDR3 protein: CASSRTGDGTEAFF. The CDR3 DNA reads as TGTGCCAGCAGTCGGACAGGGGACGGCACTGAAGCTTTCTTT.

Many counts were recorded for this clonotype. The gene calls are TRBV7-8 and TRBJ2-7; 10 positions agree with TRBD1. Trimming took 5 bases from V and 3 from J; bases not matched to a gene: 7. The CDR3 is 15 amino acids. Germline V gene data show CDR1 as SGHVS and CDR2 as FQNEAQ. Here the CDR3 reads CASSISGTGVYEQYF. The DNA for the CDR3 is TGTGCCAGCAGCATCTCCGGGACAGGGGTCTACGAGCAGTACTTC.

At least ten counts were recorded for this clonotype. The chain employs TRBV27 and TRBJ2-1; 15 nucleotides align to TRBD2. The CDR3 runs 16 residues. CDR1 and CDR2 (germline): MNHEY, SMNVEV (reference sequence). V was pared by 6 bases and J by 7 bases, with 7 bases of the junction left unmatched. The CDR3 sequence: CASRVGLAGGGNEQFF. The DNA for the CDR3 is TGTGCCAGCAGGGTAGGACTAGCGGGGGGGGGGAATGAGCAGTTCTTC.

There are many counts of this clonotype. J is TRBJ1-1 and V is TRBV9, with a tentative D call TRBD1 (6 bases). CDR1 and CDR2 from the germline V gene are SGDLS and YYNGEE. Trimming removed 3 bases from V and 1 base from J, with 13 bases in between. The length of the CDR3 is 15 residues. In DNA form, the CDR3 reads TGTGCCAGCAGCGGAGGGGGGACGGCGAACACTGAAGCTTTCTTT. Protein: CASSGGGTANTEAFF.

V gene TRBV2 combines with J gene TRBJ2-1, with 9 bases fitting TRBD2. CDR3 length: 16 residues. The V and J ends lost 6 bases and 8 bases, in that order; junction bases with no gene match: 14. Germline V gene data show CDR1 as SNHLY and CDR2 as FYNNEI. CDR3 nucleotides: TGTGCCAGCAGGGGGTCAGCGGGAGGCTTAGGGGATGAGCAGTTCTTC. Translating gives CASRGSAGGLGDEQFF.

The rearrangement uses TRBV5-1 and TRBJ2-4; D might be TRBD2 (6 bases). In germline, CDR1 is SGHRS, CDR2 YFSETQ. The CDR3 runs to 14 residues. Trimming cost V 0 bases and J 9 bases, with 13 bases left between them. CDR3 loop: CASSLERLASIQYF. The CDR3 DNA follows: TGCGCCAGCAGCTTGGAGCGGCTAGCGAGCATTCAGTACTTC.

This clonotype occurred many times. The V call is TRBV7-8, the J call TRBJ2-1; TRBD2 matches at 10 bases. Germline CDR1 and CDR2: SGHVS and FQNEAQ. The CDR3 is 14 amino acids. Unmatched junction bases numbered 4, after V lost 5 bases and J lost 6 bases. The CDR3 sequence is CASSPGLATNEQFF. DNA of the CDR3: TGTGCCAGCAGCCCGGGACTAGCGACCAATGAGCAGTTCTTC. Based on the CDR3 plus reference TRBV7-8 and TRBJ2-1, the full variable domain is GAGVSQSPRYKVAKRGQDVALRCDPISGHVSLFWYQQALGQGPEFLTYFQNEAQLDKSGLPSDRFFAERPEGSVSTLKIQRTQQEDSAVYLCASSPGLATNEQFFGPGTRLTVL.

The chain recombines TRBV29-1 with TRBJ2-3, with TRBD1 as a possible D gene (6 bases). Trimming stripped 4 bases from V and 1 base from J, with 12 bases between. The CDR3 consists of 14 residues. Looked up from germline, CDR1 is SQVTM and CDR2 is ANQGSEA. CDR3 bases: TGCAGCGTTGTAGGGGGTTCGGGCACAGATACGCAGTATTTT. It specifies CSVVGGSGTDTQYF.